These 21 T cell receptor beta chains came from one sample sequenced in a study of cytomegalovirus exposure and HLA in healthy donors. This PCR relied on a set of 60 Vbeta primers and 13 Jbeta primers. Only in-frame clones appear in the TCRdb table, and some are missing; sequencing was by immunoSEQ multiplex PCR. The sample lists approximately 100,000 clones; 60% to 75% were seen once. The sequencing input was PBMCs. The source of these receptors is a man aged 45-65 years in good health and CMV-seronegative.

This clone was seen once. CDR3 coding DNA: TGTGCCAGCAGTGCGGGACTAGCGGGGTTCAATGAGCAGTTCTTC. The encoded protein is CASSAGLAGFNEQFF. The chain couples TRBV7-9 to TRBJ2-1, with 13 bases lining up with TRBD2. Trimming at V came to 6 bases and at J to 6 bases, leaving 5 bases not matched to a gene. The CDR3 totals 15 residues. Germline V CDR1 and CDR2: SEHNR, FQNEAQ (reference sequence).

The DNA of the CDR3 is TGCGCCAGCAGCCCACGGGAGCCGGGAGGTGCCAAAAACATTCAGTACTTC. This encodes CASSPREPGGAKNIQYF. The J gene is TRBJ2-4, the V gene TRBV5-1, with TRBD2 matching 7 bases. The CDR3 is 17 residues long. V lost 4 bases to trimming and J lost 1 base; unmatched junction nucleotides: 11. CDR1 SGHRS and CDR2 YFSETQ come from the germline V gene.

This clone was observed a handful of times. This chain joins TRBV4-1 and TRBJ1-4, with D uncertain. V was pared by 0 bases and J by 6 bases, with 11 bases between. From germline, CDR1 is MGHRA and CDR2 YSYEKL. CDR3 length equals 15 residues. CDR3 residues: CASSQDGGPDEKLFF. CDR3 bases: TGCGCCAGCAGCCAAGATGGAGGTCCCGATGAAAAACTGTTTTTT.

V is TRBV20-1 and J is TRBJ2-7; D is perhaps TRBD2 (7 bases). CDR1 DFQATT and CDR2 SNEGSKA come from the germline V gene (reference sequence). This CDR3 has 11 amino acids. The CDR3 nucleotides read TGCGGAGGGGGGGGACCCTACGAGCAGTACTTC. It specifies CGGGGPYEQYF.

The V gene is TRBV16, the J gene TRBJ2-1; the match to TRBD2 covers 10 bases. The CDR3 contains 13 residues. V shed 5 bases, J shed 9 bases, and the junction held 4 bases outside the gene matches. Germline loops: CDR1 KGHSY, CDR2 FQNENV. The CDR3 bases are TGTGCCAGCAGCTCGGGACTAGCGACTGAGCAGTTCTTC. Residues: CASSSGLATEQFF. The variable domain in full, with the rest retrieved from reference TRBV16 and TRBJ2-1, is GEEVAQTPKHLVRGEGQKAKLYCAPIKGHSYVFWYQQVLKNEFKFLISFQNENVFDETGMPKERFSAKCLPNSPCSLEIQATKLEDSAVYFCASSSGLATEQFFGPGTRLTVL.

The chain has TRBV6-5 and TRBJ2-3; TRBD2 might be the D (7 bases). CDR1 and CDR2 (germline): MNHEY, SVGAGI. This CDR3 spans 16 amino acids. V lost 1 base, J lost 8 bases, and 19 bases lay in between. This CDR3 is CASSYWGRESRGTQYF. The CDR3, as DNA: TGTGCCAGCAGTTACTGGGGGCGGGAGAGTCGAGGTACGCAGTATTTT.

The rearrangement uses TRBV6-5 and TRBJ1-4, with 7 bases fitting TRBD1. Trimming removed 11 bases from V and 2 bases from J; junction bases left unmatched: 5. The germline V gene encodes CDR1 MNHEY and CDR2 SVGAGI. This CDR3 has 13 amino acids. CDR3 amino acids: CAGHRGTNEKLFF. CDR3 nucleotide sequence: TGTGCCGGACACAGGGGTACTAATGAAAAACTGTTTTTT.

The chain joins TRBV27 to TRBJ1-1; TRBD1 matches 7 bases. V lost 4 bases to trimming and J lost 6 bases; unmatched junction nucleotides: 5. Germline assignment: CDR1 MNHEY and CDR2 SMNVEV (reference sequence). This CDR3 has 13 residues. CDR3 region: CASSSRTGSEAFF. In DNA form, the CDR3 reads TGTGCCAGCAGTTCCAGGACAGGATCTGAAGCTTTCTTT.

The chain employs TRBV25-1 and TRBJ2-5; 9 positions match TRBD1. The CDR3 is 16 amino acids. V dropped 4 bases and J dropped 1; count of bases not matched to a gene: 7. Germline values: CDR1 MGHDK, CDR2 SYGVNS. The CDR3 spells CASSGPGQGFQETQYF. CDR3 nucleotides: TGTGCCAGCAGTGGACCGGGACAGGGATTCCAAGAGACCCAGTACTTC.

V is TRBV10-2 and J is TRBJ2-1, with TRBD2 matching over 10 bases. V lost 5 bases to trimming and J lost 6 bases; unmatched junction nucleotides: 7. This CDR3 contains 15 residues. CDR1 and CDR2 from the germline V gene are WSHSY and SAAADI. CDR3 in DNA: TGCGCCAGCAGTTCGAGCGGGGGGGCCCTCAATGAGCAGTTCTTC. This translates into CASSSSGGALNEQFF.

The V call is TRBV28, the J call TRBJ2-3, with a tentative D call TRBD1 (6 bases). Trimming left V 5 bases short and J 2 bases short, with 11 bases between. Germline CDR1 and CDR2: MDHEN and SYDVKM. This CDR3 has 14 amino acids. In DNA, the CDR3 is TGTGCCAGCAGTACACGGACAGTCACAGATACGCAGTATTTT. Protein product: CASSTRTVTDTQYF.

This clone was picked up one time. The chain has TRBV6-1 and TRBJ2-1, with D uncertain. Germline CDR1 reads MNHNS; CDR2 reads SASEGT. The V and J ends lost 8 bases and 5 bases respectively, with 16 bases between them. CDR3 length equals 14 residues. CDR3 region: CASSVGPANNEQFF. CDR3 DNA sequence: TGTGCCAGCTCGGTTGGGCCGGCCAACAATGAGCAGTTCTTC.

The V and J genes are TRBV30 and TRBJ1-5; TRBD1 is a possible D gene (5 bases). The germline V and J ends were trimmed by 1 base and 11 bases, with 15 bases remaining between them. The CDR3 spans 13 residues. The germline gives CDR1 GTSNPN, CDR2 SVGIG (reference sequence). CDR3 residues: CAWSGGEVGAQHF. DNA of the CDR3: TGTGCCTGGAGTGGGGGGGAGGTTGGGGCCCAGCATTTT. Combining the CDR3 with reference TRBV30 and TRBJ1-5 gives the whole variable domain SQTIHQWPATLVQPVGSPLSLECTVEGTSNPNLYWYRQAAGRGLQLLFYSVGIGQISSEVPQNLSASRPQDRQFILSSKKLLLSDSGFYLCAWSGGEVGAQHFGDGTRLSIL.

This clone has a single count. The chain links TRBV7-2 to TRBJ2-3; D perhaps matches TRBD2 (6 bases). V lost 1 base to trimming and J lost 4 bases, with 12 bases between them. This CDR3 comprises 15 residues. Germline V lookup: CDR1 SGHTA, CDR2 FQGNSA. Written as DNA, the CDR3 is TGTGCCAGCAGCTTAGAGGCGAGGGAGGCAGATACGCAGTATTTT. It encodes CASSLEAREADTQYF.

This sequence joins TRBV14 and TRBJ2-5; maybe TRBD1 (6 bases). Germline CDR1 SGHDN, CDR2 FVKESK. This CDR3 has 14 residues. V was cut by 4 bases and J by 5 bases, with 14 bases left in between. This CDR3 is CASSPAGTPETQYF. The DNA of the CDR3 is TGTGCCAGCAGCCCGGCCGGGACACCGGAGACCCAGTACTTC.

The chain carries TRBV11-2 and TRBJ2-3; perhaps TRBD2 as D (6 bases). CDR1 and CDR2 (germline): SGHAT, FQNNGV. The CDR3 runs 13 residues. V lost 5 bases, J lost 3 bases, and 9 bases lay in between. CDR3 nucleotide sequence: TGTGCCAGCAGCCCCGGAGGGACAGATACGCAGTATTTT. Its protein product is CASSPGGTDTQYF.

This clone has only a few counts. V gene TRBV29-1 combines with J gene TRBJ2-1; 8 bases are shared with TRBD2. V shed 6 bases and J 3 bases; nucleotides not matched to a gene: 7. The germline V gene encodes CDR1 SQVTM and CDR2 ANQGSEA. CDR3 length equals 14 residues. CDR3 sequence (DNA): TGCAGCGTCAGACAGGCGGGGGGCTACAATGAGCAGTTCTTC. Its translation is CSVRQAGGYNEQFF.

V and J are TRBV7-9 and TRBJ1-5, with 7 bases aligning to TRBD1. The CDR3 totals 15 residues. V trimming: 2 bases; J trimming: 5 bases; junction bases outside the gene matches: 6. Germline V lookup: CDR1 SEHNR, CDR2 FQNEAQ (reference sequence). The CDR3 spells CASSLLGQGDQPQHF. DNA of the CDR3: TGTGCCAGCAGCTTATTAGGGCAGGGGGATCAGCCCCAGCATTTT.

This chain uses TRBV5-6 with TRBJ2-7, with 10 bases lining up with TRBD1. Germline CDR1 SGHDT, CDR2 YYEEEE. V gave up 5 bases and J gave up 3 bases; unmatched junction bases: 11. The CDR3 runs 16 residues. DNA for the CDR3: TGTGCCAGCAGTATGACCCCGGGACAGGGGTACTACGAGCAGTACTTC. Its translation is CASSMTPGQGYYEQYF.

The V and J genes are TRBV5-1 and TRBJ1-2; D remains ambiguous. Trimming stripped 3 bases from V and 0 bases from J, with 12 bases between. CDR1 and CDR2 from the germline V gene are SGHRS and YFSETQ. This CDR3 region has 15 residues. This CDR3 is CASSSGSVANYGYTF. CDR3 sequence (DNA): TGCGCCAGCAGCTCCGGGTCAGTGGCTAACTATGGCTACACCTTC.

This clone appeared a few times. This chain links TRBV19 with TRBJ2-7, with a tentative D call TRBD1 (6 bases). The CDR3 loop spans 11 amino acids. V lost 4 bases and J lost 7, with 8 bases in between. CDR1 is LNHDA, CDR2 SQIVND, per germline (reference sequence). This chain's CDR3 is CASSSRGEQYF. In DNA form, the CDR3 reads TGTGCCAGTAGTAGCAGGGGTGAGCAGTACTTC.